This T cell receptor (beta chain) came from a study of metastatic and nonmetastatic thyroid tumors. Study-wide context: Thyroid patients, malignant and benign, had repertoires compared across blood and tumor or nodule tissue. Study-level points and caveats: Patients with malignant thyroid tumors reportedly had significantly higher TCR beta diversity than those with benign nodules, in blood and tumor.

Original processing notes: To classify distant metastasis in papillary thyroid cancer, a model was built from CDR3 differences across clinicopathological groups. TCRdb used MiXCR to call clones anew from the PCR reads. TCRdb, rather than the study authors, made the V and J calls. The sample has 3,700 or so clones, just under 35% seen once. CDR1 is SGHNT and CDR2 is YYREEE in the germline V gene (reference sequence). V was clipped by 0 bases and J by 1 base, with 4 bases between them. This CDR3 has 13 amino acids. Before thyroid surgery, none of the patients had received any treatment. This clone is termed medium-sized. Its antigen remains unknown.

The source of this sequence is a female donor with papillary thyroid cancer or a benign thyroid nodule (not recorded which). Some clones in this sample may be carry-over from other donors' samples. The specimen was adjacent normal tissue. The chain has TRBV5-4 and TRBJ1-2, with D hard to call. CDR3 DNA: TGTGCCAGCAGCTTGGACAGTAACTATGGCTACACCTTC. Translation: CASSLDSNYGYTF.